These 12 T cell receptor beta chains came from one sample sequenced in a study of vaccination effects on CD4 cells after COVID-19. The protocol was immunoSEQ multiplex PCR, while the TCRdb copy is restricted to in-frame clones and leaves out a portion. Of about 45,000 clones in the sample, 70% were seen once. For these TCRs, the target antigens are not known. Isolation of CD4+ T cells took place after about ten days of culture. Two doses of BNT162b2 or mRNA-1273 vaccine were administered to participants. The input for sequencing was CD4+ T cells from PBMCs cultured without peptide, taken after COVID-19 vaccination. The receptors were gathered from a human donor who received a COVID-19 vaccine.

The chain employs TRBV23-1 and TRBJ1-5; the D gene is possibly TRBD1 (5 bases). TRBV23-1 belongs to the ORF category, with a function that is uncertain. This CDR3 contains 18 residues. Trimming stripped 0 bases from V and 0 bases from J, with 15 bases between. The CDR3 DNA reads as TGCGCCAGCAGTCAATCTCCGGGGGGGTCGGGTAGCAATCAGCCCCAGCATTTT. As protein: CASSQSPGGSGSNQPQHF.

This clone appeared once. V gene TRBV27 combines with J gene TRBJ2-3; 8 nucleotides agree with TRBD2. The CDR3 has 15 amino acids. V lost 5 bases and J lost 4; bases outside the gene matches: 8. Germline V lookup: CDR1 MNHEY, CDR2 SMNVEV (reference sequence). In nucleotides, the CDR3 is TGTGCCAGCAGTGAAGGGAGCGGGAGACCAGATACGCAGTATTTT. Translation: CASSEGSGRPDTQYF.

The chain is built from TRBV25-1 and TRBJ2-6; D not resolved. The CDR3 has 15 residues. V lost 7 bases and J lost 2, with 12 bases in between. Germline lookup yields CDR1 MGHDK and CDR2 SYGVNS. The CDR3 coding sequence is TGTGCCAGCACCCAAAGTGGCGCTGGGGCCAACGTCCTGACTTTC. This translates into CASTQSGAGANVLTF.

V and J are TRBV5-1 and TRBJ1-2, with 8 bases matching TRBD1. V shed 4 bases, J shed 8 bases, and the junction held 13 bases outside the gene matches. Germline V gene sequence: CDR1 SGHRS, CDR2 YFSETQ. The CDR3 runs to 15 residues. CDR3 region: CASSNLGQGARGYTF. Written as DNA, the CDR3 is TGCGCCAGCAGCAACTTGGGGCAGGGGGCTCGGGGCTACACCTTC. The full variable domain, completed using reference TRBV5-1 and TRBJ1-2, is KAGVTQTPRYLIKTRGQQVTLSCSPISGHRSVSWYQQTPGQGLQFLFEYFSETQRNKGNFPGRFSGRQFSNSRSEMNVSTLELGDSALYLCASSNLGQGARGYTFGSGTRLTVV.

The chain joins TRBV3-1 (or the pseudogene TRBV3-2) to TRBJ1-1, with D hard to call. The germline CDR1 and CDR2 sequences are LGHDT and YNNKEL (reference sequence). V lost 4 bases, J lost 3 bases, and 12 bases lay in between. CDR3 size: 14 residues. The CDR3: CASSLVSSDTEAFF. CDR3 DNA: TGTGCCAGCAGCCTAGTTTCGTCGGACACTGAAGCTTTCTTT.

The chain links TRBV3-1 (or the pseudogene TRBV3-2) to TRBJ2-7; no clear D. Trimming cost V 5 bases and J 0 bases, with 11 bases left between them. CDR1 is LGHDT, CDR2 YNNKEL, per germline (reference sequence). The CDR3 loop spans 14 amino acids. The CDR3 DNA reads TGTGCCAGCAGCAGCCGGGCCGTCTCCTACGAGCAGTACTTC. Translating gives CASSSRAVSYEQYF.

The CDR3: CASSFLPGLAGGSDTQYF. As DNA, the CDR3 is TGTGCCAGCAGCTTCCTGCCGGGACTAGCGGGAGGGTCAGATACGCAGTATTTT. The rearrangement uses TRBV7-2 and TRBJ2-3, with 16 bases lining up with TRBD2. In germline, CDR1 is SGHTA, CDR2 FQGNSA. This CDR3 is 18 amino acids long. The junction had 7 bases not matched to a gene; V was cut back by 3 bases and J by 4 bases.

The chain uses TRBV14 and TRBJ1-3, with unresolved D. The V gene lost 4 bases and the J gene lost 4 bases, with 17 bases spanning the gap. This CDR3 is built from 16 residues. Germline CDR1 SGHDN, CDR2 FVKESK. CDR3 region: CASSPSRELRGNTIYF. DNA of the CDR3: TGTGCCAGCAGCCCGTCTCGGGAATTGAGGGGAAACACCATATATTTT.

CDR3 bases: TGTGCCAGCAGCCAAGACAGCGGGACAGGGGCCTTGTACTCCTACGAGCAGTACTTC. Translation gives CASSQDSGTGALYSYEQYF. The genes are TRBV14 and TRBJ2-7; TRBD1 agrees at 10 bases. The CDR3 length is 19 residues. The V segment lost 0 bases and the J segment 0 bases; nucleotides outside the gene matches: 11. The V gene's germline CDR1 is SGHDN and CDR2 FVKESK.

In regard to this clone: One end of the junction fails to match germline, which may point to a read error. The chain uses TRBV7-9 and TRBJ1-2; TRBD1 agrees at 7 bases. Germline V gene lookup returns CDR1 SEHNR and CDR2 FQNEAQ (reference sequence). This CDR3 is 8 amino acids long. The DNA for the CDR3 is TGTGCCAGCAGCTCGGGACAGTTC. Residues: CASSSGQF.

This clone was counted only a few times. This chain uses TRBV4-1 with TRBJ2-2, with TRBD2 matching over 8 bases. CDR3 length equals 17 residues. V lost 3 bases and J lost 2; bases outside the gene matches: 8. Germline CDR1 and CDR2: MGHRA and YSYEKL. For the CDR3, the DNA is TGCGCCAGCAGCCATCTCTGGACTAGCACCAACACCGGGGAGCTGTTTTTT. Protein: CASSHLWTSTNTGELFF.

There are a few counts of this clone. The J gene is TRBJ2-7, the V gene TRBV9; 13 nucleotides align to TRBD2. This CDR3 has 14 amino acids. Germline loops: CDR1 SGDLS, CDR2 YYNGEE. J was trimmed by 7 bases and V by 3 bases; bases with no gene match: 4. Here the CDR3 reads CASSAGLAGEEQYF. CDR3 DNA sequence: TGTGCCAGCAGCGCCGGACTAGCGGGAGAAGAGCAGTACTTC.